The next 23 T cell receptor beta chains were all read from a single sample in a study of shared clonotypes between healthy human individuals. The method was immunoSEQ multiplex PCR; TCRdb's version includes in-frame clones alone and lacks a portion of them. The sample shows millions of clones, 85% to 95% of them seen only once. Sequences were obtained from naive CD4+ T cells sorted from blood. The subset denotes: CD45RA+ positively selected. The receptors derive from a man aged 18 to 29 in good health.

The count of this clone is one. The rearrangement links TRBV2 to TRBJ2-2; D not resolved. The germline V gene has CDR1 SNHLY and CDR2 FYNNEI. Trimming removed 3 bases at V and 2 bases at J, with 7 bases between. This CDR3 spans 14 amino acids. In DNA form, the CDR3 reads TGTGCCAGCAGTGACCTACCAAACACCGGGGAGCTGTTTTTT. Its protein product is CASSDLPNTGELFF.

This clone was recorded only once. The chain carries TRBV7-8 and TRBJ2-3; D is unclear. Germline CDR1 reads SGHVS; CDR2 reads FQNEAQ. CDR3 length: 16 residues. Trimming took 0 bases from V and 2 from J, leaving 12 bases between them. The CDR3 loop is CASSLALPGNTDTQYF. As DNA, the CDR3 is TGTGCCAGCAGCTTAGCGCTGCCCGGAAACACAGATACGCAGTATTTT.

V is TRBV7-2 and J is TRBJ2-7; D ambiguous. Germline CDR1 SGHTA, CDR2 FQGNSA. The CDR3 is 14 residues long. Trimming pared 0 bases from V and 2 bases from J, leaving 8 bases between. Here the CDR3 reads CASSLALNPYEQYF. CDR3 bases: TGTGCCAGCAGCTTAGCGCTAAACCCCTACGAGCAGTACTTC.

The chain is built from TRBV14 and TRBJ1-6; D is unclear. V gave up 3 bases and J gave up 14 bases, with 11 bases separating them. Germline CDR1 and CDR2: SGHDN and FVKESK. This CDR3 region has 12 residues. The CDR3 DNA follows: TGTGCCAGCAGCCAGAGTTCCGGATCCCTCCACTTT. This translates into CASSQSSGSLHF.

The chain links TRBV30 to TRBJ1-5; no definite D call. CDR1 and CDR2 from the germline V gene are GTSNPN and SVGIG (reference sequence). This CDR3 is built from 12 residues. V dropped 2 bases and J dropped 6 bases, with 8 bases sitting between them. The CDR3 DNA reads as TGTGCCTGGAGTTCTCGGGGTCAGCCCCAGCATTTT. Translating gives CAWSSRGQPQHF.

The chain carries TRBV21-1 and TRBJ2-7; no check of the table's D call, TRBD2, against the DNA was made. TRBV21-1 is flagged as a pseudogene. This CDR3 spans 14 amino acids. CDR3 nucleotides: TGTGCCAGCAGCAAAGGCCCGAGCCCCTACGAGCAGTACTTC. As protein: CASSKGPSPYEQYF.

The V gene is TRBV5-1, the J gene TRBJ2-7, with D perhaps matching TRBD1 (6 bases). Germline CDR1 SGHRS, CDR2 YFSETQ. There are 15 residues in the CDR3. The ends were cut back, 7 bases at V and 1 base at J, with 18 bases in the middle. The CDR3 DNA follows: TGCGCCAGCGCTTCAACAGGGTTTGGGTCCTACGAGCAGTACTTC. This sequence encodes CASASTGFGSYEQYF. The full variable domain, in which reference TRBV5-1 and TRBJ2-7 provide the parts outside the CDR3, is KAGVTQTPRYLIKTRGQQVTLSCSPISGHRSVSWYQQTPGQGLQFLFEYFSETQRNKGNFPGRFSGRQFSNSRSEMNVSTLELGDSALYLCASASTGFGSYEQYFGPGTRLTVT.

J is TRBJ2-7 and V is TRBV10-1; D perhaps matches TRBD1 (6 bases). Germline V lookup: CDR1 WNHNN, CDR2 SYGVQD (reference sequence). The CDR3 runs to 14 residues. V lost 3 bases and J 4 bases, leaving 13 bases between the germline ends. This chain's CDR3 is CASSDSTGIYEQYF. CDR3 nucleotides: TGCGCCAGCAGTGACTCCACAGGGATTTACGAGCAGTACTTC.

The rearrangement joins TRBV2 to TRBJ1-6; D ambiguous. Germline V lookup: CDR1 SNHLY, CDR2 FYNNEI. This CDR3 has 13 residues. The germline V and J ends were trimmed by 6 bases and 5 bases, with 8 bases remaining between them. CDR3 sequence reads: CASRGEDNSPLHF. CDR3 DNA sequence: TGTGCCAGCAGGGGAGAGGATAATTCACCCCTCCACTTT.

The V gene is TRBV30, the J gene TRBJ1-2; D possibly corresponds to TRBD1 (5 bases). V lost 4 bases, J lost 5 bases, and 14 bases lay in between. The CDR3 covers 13 residues. The germline V gene has CDR1 GTSNPN and CDR2 SVGIG (reference sequence). The DNA for the CDR3 is TGTGCCTGGACCGGCCGGGACTCTTATGGCTACACCTTC. It encodes CAWTGRDSYGYTF.

This clone was counted between two and nine times. The same CDR3 arises from other DNA sequences in this sample as well. The CDR3 DNA sequence: TGTGCCAGCAGCGTAGCGGGACAGGGAAACACTGAAGCTTTCTTT. This translates into CASSVAGQGNTEAFF. J is TRBJ1-1 and V is TRBV9; 9 positions match TRBD1. The CDR3 contains 15 residues. CDR1 is SGDLS, CDR2 YYNGEE, per germline. V lost 0 bases to trimming and J lost 2 bases; unmatched junction nucleotides: 2.

The chain couples TRBV5-6 to TRBJ2-3; 10 positions agree with TRBD2. With 1 base clipped from V and 2 bases from J, the junction kept 7 bases outside the gene matches. In germline, CDR1 is SGHDT, CDR2 YYEEEE. CDR3 length: 17 residues. The CDR3 nucleotides are TGTGCCAGCAGCTTGAGGACTAGCGGAGGGAACACAGATACGCAGTATTTT. Its translation: CASSLRTSGGNTDTQYF.

The chain links TRBV7-2 to TRBJ2-2, with D unclear. This CDR3 is 15 amino acids long. Germline V gene sequence: CDR1 SGHTA, CDR2 FQGNSA. V lost 1 base to trimming and J lost 4 bases, with 10 bases between them. The CDR3 DNA reads TGTGCCAGCAGCTTAGTTTGGGGTGGCACCGGGGAGCTGTTTTTT. Translating it yields CASSLVWGGTGELFF.

The J gene is TRBJ1-2, the V gene TRBV9, with D perhaps TRBD1 (6 bases). Germline assignment: CDR1 SGDLS and CDR2 YYNGEE. V dropped 4 bases and J dropped 4 bases, with 11 bases sitting between them. The CDR3 sequence is 13 residues long. CDR3 in DNA: TGTGCCAGCAGCCCTGGACAGCTCTATGGCTACACCTTC. This translates into CASSPGQLYGYTF.

The genes are TRBV6-6 and TRBJ1-1; weak D call: TRBD1 (5 bases). Trimming stripped 2 bases from V and 3 bases from J, with 10 bases between. The V gene's germline CDR1 is MNHNY and CDR2 SVGAGI (reference sequence). CDR3 size: 14 residues. In DNA, the CDR3 is TGTGCCAGCAGTTACCGGTGGGGGGACACTGAAGCTTTCTTT. Amino acids: CASSYRWGDTEAFF.

The chain has TRBV7-9 and TRBJ1-3, with TRBD1 as a possible D gene (5 bases). The CDR3 loop spans 13 amino acids. V was pared by 3 bases and J by 2 bases, with 5 bases between. Germline CDR1 reads SEHNR; CDR2 reads FQNEAQ (reference sequence). This CDR3 is CASSLGPGNTIYF. The CDR3 nucleotides read TGTGCCAGCAGCTTGGGGCCTGGAAACACCATATATTTT.

J is TRBJ2-7 and V is TRBV5-1; maybe TRBD2 (7 bases). The length of the CDR3 is 18 residues. The V gene lost 3 bases and the J gene lost 3 bases, with 25 bases spanning the gap. CDR1 is SGHRS and CDR2 is YFSETQ in the germline V gene. CDR3 amino acids: CASSSNSGSGGLLYEQYF. CDR3 DNA sequence: TGCGCCAGCAGCTCAAATTCGGGGTCCGGGGGGCTTCTCTACGAGCAGTACTTC. Combining the CDR3 with reference TRBV5-1 and TRBJ2-7 gives the whole variable domain KAGVTQTPRYLIKTRGQQVTLSCSPISGHRSVSWYQQTPGQGLQFLFEYFSETQRNKGNFPGRFSGRQFSNSRSEMNVSTLELGDSALYLCASSSNSGSGGLLYEQYFGPGTRLTVT.

This chain joins TRBV7-9 and TRBJ2-1; D might be TRBD1 (5 bases). Trimming removed 6 bases at V and 6 bases at J, with 15 bases between. The CDR3 extends over 14 amino acids. The germline gives CDR1 SEHNR, CDR2 FQNEAQ (reference sequence). CDR3: CASSDDRNLNEQFF. CDR3 DNA sequence: TGTGCCAGCAGTGATGACAGAAATCTCAATGAGCAGTTCTTC.

This rearrangement joins TRBV6-5 to TRBJ1-2, with TRBD1 matching over 9 bases. The CDR3 extends over 15 amino acids. Germline V gives CDR1 MNHEY, CDR2 SVGAGI. V lost 6 bases and J lost 8; bases outside the gene matches: 13. As DNA, the CDR3 is TGTGCCAGCAGATCCTCCGGGACAGGGACGGCCGGCTACACCTTC. It yields the protein CASRSSGTGTAGYTF.

V usage is TRBV7-9 and J usage is TRBJ1-4; D not certain. The CDR3 is 15 amino acids. Per the germline V gene, CDR1 is SEHNR and CDR2 is FQNEAQ (reference sequence). V lost 3 bases and J lost 8, with 16 bases in between. This chain's CDR3 is CASSFLSPTTEKLFF. CDR3 coding DNA: TGTGCCAGCAGCTTTTTAAGCCCTACTACGGAAAAACTGTTTTTT.

The chain links TRBV2 to TRBJ2-1, with D unresolved. The CDR3 covers 12 residues. Deletions cut 4 bases from V and 7 bases from J, with 8 bases between. From germline, CDR1 is SNHLY and CDR2 FYNNEI. The CDR3: CASSGHGNEQFF. The CDR3 DNA reads TGTGCCAGCAGTGGCCATGGGAATGAGCAGTTCTTC.

The rearrangement links TRBV25-1 to TRBJ1-2; 10 nucleotides align to TRBD1. V lost 3 bases and J lost 7; bases outside the gene matches: 8. The CDR3 sequence is 15 residues long. Germline-derived CDR1 and CDR2 are MGHDK and SYGVNS. The chain's CDR3 is CASSDPDRGEGGYTF. CDR3 nucleotides: TGTGCCAGCAGTGACCCGGACAGGGGGGAAGGTGGCTACACCTTC.

This clone was detected only once. V is TRBV21-1 and J is TRBJ2-7; the D segment call TRBD2 is taken from the table without a DNA check. TRBV21-1 is listed as a pseudogene. The length of the CDR3 is 15 residues. Written as DNA, the CDR3 is TGTGCCAGCAGCCACCGAGCGGGAGGTATCTACGAGCAGTACTTC. Protein sequence: CASSHRAGGIYEQYF.